The sample holds a few counts of the clone carrying this T cell receptor beta chain. Its specificity is not known. This may be a read error, as it is one base from a much larger clone. The data belong to a study of metastatic and nonmetastatic thyroid tumors. For the study at large: Repertoire comparisons spanned blood and tumor or nodule tissue from malignant and benign thyroid patients. Study outcomes and limitations: It was reportedly found that TCR beta diversity was significantly higher in malignant thyroid tumors than in benign nodules, a difference seen in both blood and tumor samples.

This CDR3 is built from 16 residues. V lost 2 bases to trimming and J lost 3 bases; unmatched junction nucleotides: 3. Germline V gene lookup returns CDR1 MDHEN and CDR2 SYDVKM. Thyroid surgery had not been preceded by any treatment in any patient. In the authors' methods: Using the CDR3 differences seen across clinicopathological groups, the authors built a distant-metastasis classifier for papillary thyroid cancer, which was meant to discriminate distant-metastatic patients. TCRdb re-analyzed the PCR reads through MiXCR. TCRdb's processing, not the authors', yielded these V and J calls. The sample lists about 40,000 clones; around a sixth were seen once.

The sequence was collected from a female donor with papillary thyroid cancer or a benign thyroid nodule (not recorded which). Some clones in this sample may be carry-over from other donors' samples. The source material was tumor tissue. The chain carries TRBV28 and TRBJ1-5; 11 bases line up with TRBD1. The CDR3 DNA is TGTGCCAGCAGTTTAGAGGACAGGGGGCTCAATCAGCCCCAGCATTTT. The encoded protein is CASSLEDRGLNQPQHF.